This TCR beta chain was recovered during a study of technical replicates of blood from a few donors. The CDR3 has 15 amino acids. Germline values: CDR1 SEHNR, CDR2 FQNEAQ (reference sequence). The V gene end was trimmed by 1 base and the J gene end by 8 bases; junction bases not matched to a gene: 5. Measured with immunoSEQ multiplex PCR; TCRdb has only the in-frame clones, and not every one. Among tens of thousands of clones, approximately 94% were seen once, and the ten largest hold under 4.5%. This receptor was obtained from a human donor in good health. Some clones in this sample may be carry-over from other donors' samples. What was sequenced was PBMCs. This chain links TRBV7-9 with TRBJ1-6; 7 bases are a match to TRBD1. CDR3 sequence reads: CASSLEGAKDSPLHF. The DNA for the CDR3 is TGTGCCAGCAGCTTAGAGGGGGCGAAGGATTCACCCCTCCACTTT.